Below, 25 T cell receptor beta chains from the same sample are listed, as sequenced in a study of CD8 T cells in Susac syndrome. Random-hexamer reverse transcription was applied to roughly 0.45 to 1 ug RNA. Each CDR3 protein gets one entry after TCRdb re-called the immunoSEQ multiplex PCR reads with MiXCR. The sample consists of more than 110,000 distinct CDR3 sequences, around 93% of them appearing once. Sequenced material: CD4+ T cells from PBMCs. The receptors originated from a human donor with Susac syndrome.

The chain carries TRBV24-1 and TRBJ2-5; D unresolved. Germline V gene data show CDR1 as KGHDR and CDR2 as SFDVKD. The V end was cut by 6 bases, the J end by 2 bases, with 9 bases between. The CDR3 is 13 amino acids. The CDR3 region has the DNA TGTGCCACCAGTAAGGCCGATCAAGAGACCCAGTACTTC. Translating it yields CATSKADQETQYF.

The V call is TRBV7-8, the J call TRBJ2-7; D ambiguous. This CDR3 spans 15 amino acids. Trimming removed 2 bases at V and 2 bases at J, with 13 bases between. Germline V gene sequence: CDR1 SGHVS, CDR2 FQNEAQ. DNA of the CDR3: TGTGCCAGCAGCTTACAAGCCTTCTTTACCTACGAGCAGTACTTC. It translates to CASSLQAFFTYEQYF.

In its sample, this clonotype was seen once. The chain carries TRBV25-1 and TRBJ2-7; tentative D call: TRBD2 (5 bases). The length of the CDR3 is 13 residues. The ends were cut back, 4 bases at V and 3 bases at J, with 10 bases in the middle. Germline CDR1 is MGHDK and CDR2 is SYGVNS. CDR3 nucleotides: TGTGCCAGCAGTGGATCGGACTTCTACGAGCAGTACTTC. Translating it yields CASSGSDFYEQYF.

The CDR3 DNA is TGCGCCAGCAGCCAAGAGACAGGGGTTGAAGCTTTCTTT. It encodes CASSQETGVEAFF. The gene calls are TRBV4-3 and TRBJ1-1; 8 bases line up with TRBD1. The CDR3 is 13 amino acids. V dropped 0 bases and J dropped 7; count of bases not matched to a gene: 1. Germline-derived CDR1 and CDR2 are LGHNA and YSLEER.

This sequence joins TRBV15 and TRBJ1-2; no reliable D call. The CDR3 length is 13 residues. Germline V gene data show CDR1 as LNHNV and CDR2 as YYDKDF (reference sequence). Trimming stripped 6 bases from V and 0 bases from J, with 8 bases between. CDR3 in amino acids: CATSVGTNYGYTF. The DNA of the CDR3 is TGTGCCACCAGTGTCGGCACTAACTATGGCTACACCTTC.

The rearrangement links TRBV20-1 to TRBJ1-5; possibly TRBD1 for D (5 bases). This CDR3 is built from 14 residues. The germline V and J ends were trimmed by 1 base and 1 base, with 8 bases remaining between them. Germline values: CDR1 DFQATT, CDR2 SNEGSKA (reference sequence). DNA of the CDR3: TGCAGTGCTAGAGTTGGGGCAAGCAATCAGCCCCAGCATTTT. Amino acids: CSARVGASNQPQHF.

The chain carries TRBV12-3 or TRBV12-4 and TRBJ2-1; 11 nucleotides line up with TRBD2. With 6 bases clipped from V and 3 bases from J, the junction kept 4 bases outside the gene matches. This CDR3 contains 15 residues. The CDR3 here is CASRPTSGVYNEQFF. In DNA form, the CDR3 reads TGTGCCAGCAGGCCGACTAGCGGGGTCTACAATGAGCAGTTCTTC.

The genes are TRBV29-1 and TRBJ2-7; TRBD2 agrees at 8 bases. Unmatched junction bases numbered 10, after V lost 4 bases and J lost 2 bases. CDR1 is SQVTM and CDR2 is ANQGSEA in the germline V gene. CDR3 length: 15 amino acids. The CDR3 DNA reads as TGCAGCGTTGGTCCCGGCCTAGCGGGTACCTACGAGCAGTACTTC. Encoded protein: CSVGPGLAGTYEQYF.

This chain uses TRBV18 with TRBJ1-1, with no clear D. The CDR3 is 13 residues long. The V and J ends lost 0 bases and 5 bases respectively, with 7 bases between them. Germline lookup yields CDR1 KGHSH and CDR2 LQKENI. CDR3 coding DNA: TGTGCCAGCTCACCACCGGTTGGGACTGAAGCTTTCTTT. Encoded protein: CASSPPVGTEAFF.

This chain links TRBV4-2 with TRBJ1-5; D uncertain. The CDR3 loop spans 14 amino acids. CDR1 LGHNA and CDR2 YNFKEQ come from the germline V gene. Trimming left V 4 bases short and J 0 bases short, with 7 bases between. The CDR3 DNA sequence: TGTGCCAGCAGCCCCGGGTCTAGCAATCAGCCCCAGCATTTT. It codes for CASSPGSSNQPQHF.

V is TRBV13 and J is TRBJ2-1; D is unresolved. V was shortened by 1 base and J by 5 bases, with 6 bases between the two germline ends. CDR3 length: 13 amino acids. CDR1 and CDR2 (germline): PRHDT, FYEKMQ (reference sequence). Here the CDR3 DNA reads TGTGCCAGCAGCTTAGTCCGGCACAATGAGCAGTTCTTC. This gives the protein CASSLVRHNEQFF.

CDR3 amino acids: CASSQPKSGPPYEQYF. The CDR3 DNA follows: TGCGCCAGCAGCCAACCTAAGTCGGGACCCCCGTACGAGCAGTACTTC. The chain uses TRBV4-1 and TRBJ2-7, with D perhaps assigned TRBD1 or TRBD2 (5 bases each). The CDR3 sequence is 16 residues long. The germline CDR1 and CDR2 sequences are MGHRA and YSYEKL. Trimming removed 2 bases from V and 4 bases from J, with 18 bases in between.

V is TRBV28 and J is TRBJ1-2; D not resolved. In germline, CDR1 is MDHEN, CDR2 SYDVKM. Trimming cost V 3 bases and J 5 bases, with 7 bases left between them. This CDR3 region has 12 residues. The CDR3 spells CASSFGRYGYTF. CDR3 DNA: TGTGCCAGCAGTTTCGGGAGGTATGGCTACACCTTC.

The chain recombines TRBV30 with TRBJ2-3; TRBD2 matches 9 bases. CDR3 length: 14 residues. CDR1 GTSNPN and CDR2 SVGIG come from the germline V gene (reference sequence). V lost 2 bases and J lost 8; bases outside the gene matches: 8. The CDR3 bases are TGTGCCTGGAGTCGGGCGGGAGGGCCTGGTACGCAGTATTTT. Amino acid sequence: CAWSRAGGPGTQYF.

This rearrangement joins TRBV18 to TRBJ2-5; D not resolved. Deletions cut 2 bases from V and 5 bases from J, with 15 bases between. CDR3 size: 15 residues. Germline loops: CDR1 KGHSH, CDR2 LQKENI. As DNA, the CDR3 is TGTGCCAGCTCACCAATGACGGCGAACGTGGAGACCCAGTACTTC. Translation: CASSPMTANVETQYF.

The gene calls are TRBV20-1 and TRBJ1-1; no firm D call. Trimming removed 2 bases from V and 4 bases from J, with 14 bases in between. The germline V gene encodes CDR1 DFQATT and CDR2 SNEGSKA (reference sequence). This CDR3 has 14 amino acids. Here the CDR3 DNA reads TGCAGTGCTAGAAAGGGCTCTTGGATCACTGAAGCTTTCTTT. The encoded protein is CSARKGSWITEAFF.

The chain links TRBV9 to TRBJ2-1; D may be TRBD2 (6 bases). Trimming took off 0 bases at V and 1 base at J, with 11 bases between the two ends. Germline-derived CDR1 and CDR2 are SGDLS and YYNGEE. The CDR3 is made up of 16 amino acids. CDR3 nucleotide sequence: TGTGCCAGCAGCGTAGAGGTTAGCGGTTCCTACAATGAGCAGTTCTTC. It codes for CASSVEVSGSYNEQFF.

The chain recombines TRBV15 with TRBJ1-4; TRBD1 is a possible D gene (5 bases). V lost 5 bases and J 5 bases, leaving 9 bases between the germline ends. Per the germline V gene, CDR1 is LNHNV and CDR2 is YYDKDF (reference sequence). CDR3 length: 13 amino acids. CDR3 amino acids: CATSAQGNEKLFF. The DNA for the CDR3 is TGTGCCACCAGCGCCCAGGGAAATGAAAAACTGTTTTTT.

The chain is built from TRBV7-2 and TRBJ2-3; D is perhaps TRBD2 (5 bases). Germline CDR1 and CDR2: SGHTA and FQGNSA. V shed 5 bases and J shed 0 bases, with 12 bases lying between them. The CDR3 sequence is 15 residues long. CDR3 sequence reads: CASSPWTSSTDTQYF. In DNA, the CDR3 is TGTGCCAGCAGCCCTTGGACTTCTAGCACAGATACGCAGTATTTT.

The rearrangement links TRBV19 to TRBJ2-3; no clear D gene. The CDR3 contains 15 residues. V lost 5 bases and J lost 5, with 17 bases in between. Per the germline V gene, CDR1 is LNHDA and CDR2 is SQIVND (reference sequence). The DNA of the CDR3 is TGTGCCAGTAGTGTACGACCCGTCGTTGGAGATACGCAGTATTTT. Its protein is CASSVRPVVGDTQYF.

The chain employs TRBV29-1 and TRBJ1-5; the D is unclear. Germline CDR1 reads SQVTM; CDR2 reads ANQGSEA. Trimming removed 4 bases at V and 4 bases at J, with 14 bases between. This CDR3 is built from 14 residues. The CDR3 DNA follows: TGCAGCGTTGTGGGTTCGGGAGGGAATCAGCCCCAGCATTTT. Its translation: CSVVGSGGNQPQHF.

The gene calls are TRBV5-1 and TRBJ1-2, with TRBD1 as a possible D gene (5 bases). The V gene lost 4 bases and the J gene lost 8 bases, with 18 bases spanning the gap. The CDR3 totals 14 residues. Looked up from germline, CDR1 is SGHRS and CDR2 is YFSETQ. In DNA, the CDR3 is TGCGCCAGCAGCGCGGACATAGGAGTTTGGGGCTACACCTTC. It encodes CASSADIGVWGYTF. Variable domain in full (rest from reference TRBV5-1 and TRBJ1-2): KAGVTQTPRYLIKTRGQQVTLSCSPISGHRSVSWYQQTPGQGLQFLFEYFSETQRNKGNFPGRFSGRQFSNSRSEMNVSTLELGDSALYLCASSADIGVWGYTFGSGTRLTVV.

J is TRBJ2-7 and V is TRBV29-1; D may be TRBD1 (6 bases). Trimming cost V 8 bases and J 9 bases, with 23 bases left between them. The length of the CDR3 is 13 residues. Germline V gives CDR1 SQVTM, CDR2 ANQGSEA. This chain's CDR3 is CSPRDAGEFWQYF. Written as DNA, the CDR3 is TGCAGCCCAAGGGACGCAGGGGAATTTTGGCAGTACTTC.

This clonotype has a single count. V gene TRBV12-3 or TRBV12-4 combines with J gene TRBJ2-7; possible D gene TRBD1, 6 bases. The CDR3 is made up of 15 amino acids. V was cut by 8 bases and J by 2 bases, with 19 bases left in between. In DNA form, the CDR3 reads TGTGCCAGCTCCAGGGGACAACCAAATACCTACGAGCAGTACTTC. This encodes CASSRGQPNTYEQYF.

The count of this clonotype is one. The chain uses TRBV20-1 and TRBJ2-7; tentative D call: TRBD1 (6 bases). Trimming stripped 6 bases from V and 3 bases from J, with 18 bases between. Germline CDR1 reads DFQATT; CDR2 reads SNEGSKA (reference sequence). The CDR3 extends over 14 amino acids. The CDR3 is CSAKGTYSIYEQYF. The CDR3 nucleotides are TGCAGTGCCAAGGGGACATACTCAATCTACGAGCAGTACTTC.